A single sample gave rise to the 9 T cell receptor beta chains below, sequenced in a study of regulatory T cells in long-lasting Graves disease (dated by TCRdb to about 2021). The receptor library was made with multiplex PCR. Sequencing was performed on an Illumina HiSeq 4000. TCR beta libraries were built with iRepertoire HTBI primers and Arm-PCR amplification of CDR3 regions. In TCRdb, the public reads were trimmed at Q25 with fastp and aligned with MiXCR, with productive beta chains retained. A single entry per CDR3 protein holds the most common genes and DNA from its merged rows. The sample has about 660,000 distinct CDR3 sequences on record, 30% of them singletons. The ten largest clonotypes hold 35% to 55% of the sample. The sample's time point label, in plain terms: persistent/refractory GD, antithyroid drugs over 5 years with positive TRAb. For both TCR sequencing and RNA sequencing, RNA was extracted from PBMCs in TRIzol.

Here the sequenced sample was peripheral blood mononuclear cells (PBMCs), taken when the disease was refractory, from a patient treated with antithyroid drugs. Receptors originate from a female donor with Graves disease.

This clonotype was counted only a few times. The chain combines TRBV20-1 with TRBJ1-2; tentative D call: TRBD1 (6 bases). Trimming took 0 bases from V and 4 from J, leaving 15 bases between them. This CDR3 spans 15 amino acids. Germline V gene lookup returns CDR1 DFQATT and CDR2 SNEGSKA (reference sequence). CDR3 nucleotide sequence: TGCAGTGCTAGAGATGGGCAGGGGTGGACCTATGGCTACACCTTC. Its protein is CSARDGQGWTYGYTF.

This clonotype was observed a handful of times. The CDR3 nucleotides read TGTGCCAGCAGCCAACCCAGGTCTGGGGCACCCCTCCACTTT. The encoded protein is CASSQPRSGAPLHF. The chain carries TRBV3-1 and TRBJ1-6; D is undetermined. CDR3 length equals 14 residues. The germline V gene has CDR1 LGHDT and CDR2 YNNKEL (reference sequence). Trimming stripped 2 bases from V and 11 bases from J, with 13 bases between.

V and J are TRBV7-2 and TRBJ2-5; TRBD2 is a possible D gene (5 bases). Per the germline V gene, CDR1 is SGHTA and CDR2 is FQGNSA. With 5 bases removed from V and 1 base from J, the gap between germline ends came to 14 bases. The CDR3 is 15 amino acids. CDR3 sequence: CASSPRGFSQETQYF. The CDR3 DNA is TGTGCCAGCAGCCCCCGAGGGTTTTCCCAAGAGACCCAGTACTTC.

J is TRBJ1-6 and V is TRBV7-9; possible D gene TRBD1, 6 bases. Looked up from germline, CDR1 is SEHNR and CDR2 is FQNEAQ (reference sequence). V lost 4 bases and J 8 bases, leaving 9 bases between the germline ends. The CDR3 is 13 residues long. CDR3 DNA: TGTGCCAGCAGCTCGACAGGTTATTCACCCCTCCACTTT. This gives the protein CASSSTGYSPLHF.

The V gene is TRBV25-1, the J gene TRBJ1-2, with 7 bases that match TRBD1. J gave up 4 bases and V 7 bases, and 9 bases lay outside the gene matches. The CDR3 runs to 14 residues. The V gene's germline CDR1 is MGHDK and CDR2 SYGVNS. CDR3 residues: CASISSWDSYGYTF. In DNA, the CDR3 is TGTGCCAGCATCTCTTCATGGGACAGCTATGGCTACACCTTC.

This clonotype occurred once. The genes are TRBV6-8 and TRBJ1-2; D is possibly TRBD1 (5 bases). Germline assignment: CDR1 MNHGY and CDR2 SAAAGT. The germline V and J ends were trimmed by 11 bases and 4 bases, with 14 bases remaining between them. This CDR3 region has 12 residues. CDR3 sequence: CAAPGPGYGYTF. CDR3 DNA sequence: TGTGCCGCCCCGGGGCCCGGCTATGGCTACACCTTC.

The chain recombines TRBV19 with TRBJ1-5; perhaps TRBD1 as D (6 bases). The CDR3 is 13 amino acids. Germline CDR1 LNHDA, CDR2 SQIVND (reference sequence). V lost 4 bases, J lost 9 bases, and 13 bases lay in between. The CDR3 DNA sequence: TGTGCCAGTAGTAGTGGGGGCGGGGGGCCCCAGCATTTT. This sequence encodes CASSSGGGGPQHF.

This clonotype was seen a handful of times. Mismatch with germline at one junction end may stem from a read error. CDR3 in DNA: TGTGCCAGCAGGGACGGGAGCTCCTACGAGCAGTACTTC. The encoded protein is CASRDGSSYEQYF. The chain couples TRBV10-2 to TRBJ2-7, with D possibly being TRBD2 (6 bases). CDR1 and CDR2 (germline): WSHSY, SAAADI. There are 13 residues in the CDR3.

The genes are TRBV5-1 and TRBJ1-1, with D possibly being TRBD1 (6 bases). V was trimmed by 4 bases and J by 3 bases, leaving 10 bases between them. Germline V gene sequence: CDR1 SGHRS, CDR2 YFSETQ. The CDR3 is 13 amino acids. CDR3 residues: CASSKGGDTEAFF. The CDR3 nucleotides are TGCGCCAGCAGCAAAGGGGGTGACACTGAAGCTTTCTTT.